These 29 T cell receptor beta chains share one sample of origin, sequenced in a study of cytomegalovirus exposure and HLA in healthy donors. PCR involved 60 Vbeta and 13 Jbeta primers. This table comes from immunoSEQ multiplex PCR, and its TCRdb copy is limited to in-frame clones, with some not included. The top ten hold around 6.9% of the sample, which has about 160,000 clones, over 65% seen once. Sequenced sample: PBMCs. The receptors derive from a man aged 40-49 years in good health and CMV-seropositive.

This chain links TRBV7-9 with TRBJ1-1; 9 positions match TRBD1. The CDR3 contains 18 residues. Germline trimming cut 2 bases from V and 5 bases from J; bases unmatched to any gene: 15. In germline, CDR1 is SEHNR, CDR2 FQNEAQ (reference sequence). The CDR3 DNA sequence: TGTGCCAGCAGCTTACCTATCTGGGACAGGGCACGGTCGACTGAAGCTTTCTTT. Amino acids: CASSLPIWDRARSTEAFF.

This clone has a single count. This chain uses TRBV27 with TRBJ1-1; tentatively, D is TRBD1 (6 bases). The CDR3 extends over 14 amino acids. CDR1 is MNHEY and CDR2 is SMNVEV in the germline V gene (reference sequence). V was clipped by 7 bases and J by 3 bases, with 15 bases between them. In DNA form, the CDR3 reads TGTGCCAGCATCAGGGGCCAGGGGTACACTGAAGCTTTCTTT. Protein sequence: CASIRGQGYTEAFF.

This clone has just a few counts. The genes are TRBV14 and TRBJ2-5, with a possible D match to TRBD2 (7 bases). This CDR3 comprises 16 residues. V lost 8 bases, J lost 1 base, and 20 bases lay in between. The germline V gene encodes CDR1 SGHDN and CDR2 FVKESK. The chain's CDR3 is CASSGGLAVFQETQYF. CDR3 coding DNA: TGTGCCAGCTCTGGGGGGCTAGCGGTGTTCCAAGAGACCCAGTACTTC. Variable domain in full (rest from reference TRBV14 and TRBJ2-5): EAGVTQFPSHSVIEKGQTVTLRCDPISGHDNLYWYRRVMGKEIKFLLHFVKESKQDESGMPNNRFLAERTGGTYSTLKVQPAELEDSGVYFCASSGGLAVFQETQYFGPGTRLLVL.

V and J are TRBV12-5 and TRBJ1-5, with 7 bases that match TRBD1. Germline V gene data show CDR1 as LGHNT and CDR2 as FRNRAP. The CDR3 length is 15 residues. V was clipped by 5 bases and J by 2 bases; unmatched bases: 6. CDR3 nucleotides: TGTGCTAGTGGTGTCGACAGGGAGGGCAATCAGCCCCAGCATTTT. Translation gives CASGVDREGNQPQHF.

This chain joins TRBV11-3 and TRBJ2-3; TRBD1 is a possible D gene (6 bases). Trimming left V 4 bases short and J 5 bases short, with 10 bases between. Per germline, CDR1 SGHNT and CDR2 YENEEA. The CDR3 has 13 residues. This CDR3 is CASSSDRRDTQYF. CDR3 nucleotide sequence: TGTGCCAGCAGCTCCGACAGGAGAGATACGCAGTATTTT.

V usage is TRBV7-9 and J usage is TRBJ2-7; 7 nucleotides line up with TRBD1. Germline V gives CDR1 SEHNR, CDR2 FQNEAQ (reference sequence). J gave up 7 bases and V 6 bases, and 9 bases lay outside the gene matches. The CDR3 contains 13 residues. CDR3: CASRRQGLEEQYF. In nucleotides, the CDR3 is TGTGCCAGCAGAAGACAGGGTTTAGAGGAGCAGTACTTC.

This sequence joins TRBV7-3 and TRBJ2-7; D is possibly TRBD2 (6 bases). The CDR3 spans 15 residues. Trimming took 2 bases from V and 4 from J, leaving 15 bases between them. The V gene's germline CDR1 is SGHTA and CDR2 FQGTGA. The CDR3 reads CASSLGFRGFYEQYF. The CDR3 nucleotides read TGTGCCAGCAGCTTAGGGTTTCGGGGGTTTTACGAGCAGTACTTC. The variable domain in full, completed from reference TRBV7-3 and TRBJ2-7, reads GAGVSQTPSNKVTEKGKYVELRCDPISGHTALYWYRQSLGQGPEFLIYFQGTGAADDSGLPNDRFFAVRPEGSVSTLKIQRTERGDSAVYLCASSLGFRGFYEQYFGPGTRLTVT.

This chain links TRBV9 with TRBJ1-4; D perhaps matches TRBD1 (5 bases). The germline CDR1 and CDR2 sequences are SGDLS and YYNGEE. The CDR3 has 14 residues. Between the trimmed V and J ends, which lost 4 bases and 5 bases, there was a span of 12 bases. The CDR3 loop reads CASSPQDVNEKLFF. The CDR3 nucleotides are TGTGCCAGCAGCCCACAGGACGTAAATGAAAAACTGTTTTTT. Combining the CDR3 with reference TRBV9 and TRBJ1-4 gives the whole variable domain DSGVTQTPKHLITATGQRVTLRCSPRSGDLSVYWYQQSLDQGLQFLIQYYNGEERAKGNILERFSAQQFPDLHSELNLSSLELGDSALYFCASSPQDVNEKLFFGSGTQLSVL.

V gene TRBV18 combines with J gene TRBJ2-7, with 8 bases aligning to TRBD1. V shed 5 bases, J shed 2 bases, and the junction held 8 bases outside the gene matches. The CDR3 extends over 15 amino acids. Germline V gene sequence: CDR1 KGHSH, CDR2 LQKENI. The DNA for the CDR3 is TGTGCCAGCTCAGAGAGCCGGGACAGGACCTACGAGCAGTACTTC. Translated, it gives CASSESRDRTYEQYF.

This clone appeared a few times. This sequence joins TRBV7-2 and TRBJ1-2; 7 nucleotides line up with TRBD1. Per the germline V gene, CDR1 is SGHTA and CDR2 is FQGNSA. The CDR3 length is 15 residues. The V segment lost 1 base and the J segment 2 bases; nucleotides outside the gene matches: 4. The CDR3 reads CASSLDGTENYGYTF. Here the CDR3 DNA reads TGTGCCAGCAGCTTAGACGGGACAGAGAACTATGGCTACACCTTC.

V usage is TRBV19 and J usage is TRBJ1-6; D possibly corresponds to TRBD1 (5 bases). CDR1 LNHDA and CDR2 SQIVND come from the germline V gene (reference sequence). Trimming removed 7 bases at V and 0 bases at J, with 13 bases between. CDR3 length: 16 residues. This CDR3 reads CASTSRVGSYNSPLHF. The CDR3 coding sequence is TGTGCCAGTACCTCCAGGGTAGGCTCCTATAATTCACCCCTCCACTTT.

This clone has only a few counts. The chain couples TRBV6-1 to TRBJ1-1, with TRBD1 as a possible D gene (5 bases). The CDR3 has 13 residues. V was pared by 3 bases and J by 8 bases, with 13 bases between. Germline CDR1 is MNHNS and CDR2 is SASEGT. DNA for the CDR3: TGTGCCAGCAGTGAGGGGCCTTTGGCCGAAGCTTTCTTT. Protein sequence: CASSEGPLAEAFF.

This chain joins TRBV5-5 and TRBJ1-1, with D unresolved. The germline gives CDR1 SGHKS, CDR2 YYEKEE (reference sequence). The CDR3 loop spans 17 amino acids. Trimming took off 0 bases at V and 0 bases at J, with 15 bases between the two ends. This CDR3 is CASSLASSRFMNTEAFF. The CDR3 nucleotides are TGTGCCAGCAGCTTGGCTAGCAGTAGGTTCATGAACACTGAAGCTTTCTTT. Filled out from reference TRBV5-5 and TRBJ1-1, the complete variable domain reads DAGVTQSPTHLIKTRGQQVTLRCSPISGHKSVSWYQQVLGQGPQFIFQYYEKEERGRGNFPDRFSARQFPNYSSELNVNALLLGDSALYLCASSLASSRFMNTEAFFGQGTRLTVV.

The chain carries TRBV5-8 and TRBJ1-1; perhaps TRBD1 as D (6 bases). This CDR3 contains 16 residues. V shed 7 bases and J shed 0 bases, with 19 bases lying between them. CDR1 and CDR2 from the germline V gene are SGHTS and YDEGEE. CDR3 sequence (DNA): TGTGCCAGCCTAACATACCAGGGGCAGATGAACACTGAAGCTTTCTTT. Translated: CASLTYQGQMNTEAFF. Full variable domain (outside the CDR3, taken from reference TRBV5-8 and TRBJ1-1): EAGVTQSPTHLIKTRGQQATLRCSPISGHTSVYWYQQALGLGLQFLLWYDEGEERNRGNFPPRFSGRQFPNYSSELNVNALELEDSALYLCASLTYQGQMNTEAFFGQGTRLTVV.

CDR3 in amino acids: CASSRNRGRDYGYTF. The CDR3 DNA sequence: TGTGCCAGTAGTAGGAACAGGGGACGGGACTATGGCTACACCTTC. The rearrangement links TRBV19 to TRBJ1-2, with TRBD1 identical over 7 bases. The CDR3 sequence is 15 residues long. The germline CDR1 and CDR2 sequences are LNHDA and SQIVND (reference sequence). V gave up 4 bases and J gave up 3 bases; unmatched junction bases: 8.

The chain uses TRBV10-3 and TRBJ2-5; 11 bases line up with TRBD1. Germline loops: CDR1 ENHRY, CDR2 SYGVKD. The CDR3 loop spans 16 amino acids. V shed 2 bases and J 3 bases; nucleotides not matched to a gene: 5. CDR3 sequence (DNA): TGTGCCATCAGTGAGAGGGGACAGGGGGGCAAAGAGACCCAGTACTTC. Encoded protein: CAISERGQGGKETQYF.

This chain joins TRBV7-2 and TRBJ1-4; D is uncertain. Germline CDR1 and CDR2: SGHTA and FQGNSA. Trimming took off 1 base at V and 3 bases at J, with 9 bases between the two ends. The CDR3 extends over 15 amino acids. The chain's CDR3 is CASSLVGQPNEKLFF. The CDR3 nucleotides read TGTGCCAGCAGCTTAGTTGGGCAACCTAATGAAAAACTGTTTTTT. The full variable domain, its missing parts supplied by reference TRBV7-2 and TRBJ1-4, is GAGVSQSPSNKVTEKGKDVELRCDPISGHTALYWYRQSLGQGLEFLIYFQGNSAPDKSGLPSDRFSAERTGGSVSTLTIQRTQQEDSAVYLCASSLVGQPNEKLFFGSGTQLSVL.

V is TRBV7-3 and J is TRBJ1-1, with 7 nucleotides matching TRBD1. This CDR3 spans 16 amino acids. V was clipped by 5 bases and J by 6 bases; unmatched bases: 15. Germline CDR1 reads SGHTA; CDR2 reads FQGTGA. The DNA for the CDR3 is TGTGCCAGCAGCCAAGGGGGCTACAGGGCCGGGGCTGAAGCTTTCTTT. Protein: CASSQGGYRAGAEAFF.

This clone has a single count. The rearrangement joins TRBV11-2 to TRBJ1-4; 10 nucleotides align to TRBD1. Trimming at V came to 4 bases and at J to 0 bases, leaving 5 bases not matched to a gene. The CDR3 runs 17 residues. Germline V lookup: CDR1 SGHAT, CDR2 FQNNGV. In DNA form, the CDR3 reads TGTGCCAGCAGCTCGGGACAGGGGATTCCAACTAATGAAAAACTGTTTTTT. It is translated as CASSSGQGIPTNEKLFF.

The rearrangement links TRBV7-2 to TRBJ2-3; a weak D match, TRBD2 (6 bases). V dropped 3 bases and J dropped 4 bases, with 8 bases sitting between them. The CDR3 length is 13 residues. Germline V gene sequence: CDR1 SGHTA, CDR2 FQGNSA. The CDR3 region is CASSLERADTQYF. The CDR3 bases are TGTGCCAGCAGCTTGGAGCGGGCAGATACGCAGTATTTT.

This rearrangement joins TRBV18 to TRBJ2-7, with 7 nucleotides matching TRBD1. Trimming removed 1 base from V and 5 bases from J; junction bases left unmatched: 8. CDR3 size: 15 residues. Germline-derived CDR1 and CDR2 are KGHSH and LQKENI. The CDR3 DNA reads TGTGCCAGCTCACCACGCAGGGGACAGTCCGACGAGCAGTACTTC. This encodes CASSPRRGQSDEQYF.

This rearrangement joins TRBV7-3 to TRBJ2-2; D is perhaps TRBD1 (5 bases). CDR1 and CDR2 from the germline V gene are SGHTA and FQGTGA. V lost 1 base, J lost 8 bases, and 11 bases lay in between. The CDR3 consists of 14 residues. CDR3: CASSLSTGLGELFF. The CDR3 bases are TGTGCCAGCAGCTTAAGCACAGGTTTGGGGGAGCTGTTTTTT.

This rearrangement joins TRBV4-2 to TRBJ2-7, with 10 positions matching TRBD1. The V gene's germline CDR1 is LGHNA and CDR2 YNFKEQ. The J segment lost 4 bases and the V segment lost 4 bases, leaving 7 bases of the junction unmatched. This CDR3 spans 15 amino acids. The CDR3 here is CASSPVGTGDYEQYF. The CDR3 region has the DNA TGTGCCAGCAGCCCGGTCGGGACAGGGGATTACGAGCAGTACTTC.

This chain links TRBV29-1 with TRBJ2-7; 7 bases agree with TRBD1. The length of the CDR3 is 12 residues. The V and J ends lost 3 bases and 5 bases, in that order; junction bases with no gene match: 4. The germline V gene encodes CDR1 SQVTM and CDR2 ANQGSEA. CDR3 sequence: CSVDTGENEQYF. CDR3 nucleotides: TGCAGCGTTGATACAGGGGAAAACGAGCAGTACTTC.

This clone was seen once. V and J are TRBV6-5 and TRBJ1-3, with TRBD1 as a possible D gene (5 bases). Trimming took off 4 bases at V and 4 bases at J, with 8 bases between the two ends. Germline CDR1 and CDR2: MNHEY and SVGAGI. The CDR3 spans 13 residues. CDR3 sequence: CASSSNRGNTIYF. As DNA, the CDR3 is TGTGCCAGCAGTTCGAACAGGGGAAACACCATATATTTT.

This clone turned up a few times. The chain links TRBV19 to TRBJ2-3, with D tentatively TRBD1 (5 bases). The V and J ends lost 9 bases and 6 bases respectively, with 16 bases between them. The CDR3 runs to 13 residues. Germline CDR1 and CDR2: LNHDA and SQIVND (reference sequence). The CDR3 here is CASTGPARDTQYF. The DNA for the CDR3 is TGTGCCAGCACAGGTCCGGCGAGGGATACGCAGTATTTT.

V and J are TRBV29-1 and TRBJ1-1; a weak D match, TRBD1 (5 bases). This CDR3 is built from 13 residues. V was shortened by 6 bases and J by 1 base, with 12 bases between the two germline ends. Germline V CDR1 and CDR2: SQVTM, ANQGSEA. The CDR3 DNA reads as TGCAGCGTACCCGGGGGGGGGAACACTGAAGCTTTCTTT. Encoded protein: CSVPGGGNTEAFF.

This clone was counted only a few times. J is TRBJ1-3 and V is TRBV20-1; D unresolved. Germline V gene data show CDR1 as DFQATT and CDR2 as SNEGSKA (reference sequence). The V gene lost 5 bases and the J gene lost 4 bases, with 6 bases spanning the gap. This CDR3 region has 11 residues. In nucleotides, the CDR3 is TGCAGTGCTTATTCCGGAAACACCATATATTTT. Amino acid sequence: CSAYSGNTIYF.

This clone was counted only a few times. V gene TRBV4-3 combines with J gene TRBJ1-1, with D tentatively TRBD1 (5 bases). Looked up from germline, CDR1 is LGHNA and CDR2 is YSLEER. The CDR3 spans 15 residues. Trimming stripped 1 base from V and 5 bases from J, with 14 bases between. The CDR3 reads CASSQVDSGRTEAFF. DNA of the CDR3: TGCGCCAGCAGCCAAGTAGACAGTGGTAGGACTGAAGCTTTCTTT.